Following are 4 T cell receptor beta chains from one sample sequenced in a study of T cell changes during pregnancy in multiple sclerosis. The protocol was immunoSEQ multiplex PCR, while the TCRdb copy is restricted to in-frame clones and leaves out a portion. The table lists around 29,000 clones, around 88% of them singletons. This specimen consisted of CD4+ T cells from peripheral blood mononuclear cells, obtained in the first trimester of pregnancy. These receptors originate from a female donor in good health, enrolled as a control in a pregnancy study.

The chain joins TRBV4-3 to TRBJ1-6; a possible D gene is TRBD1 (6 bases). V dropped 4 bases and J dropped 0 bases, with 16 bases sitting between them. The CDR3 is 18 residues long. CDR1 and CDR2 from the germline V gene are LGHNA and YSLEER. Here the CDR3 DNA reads TGCGCCAGCAGCCCAGACGGGACACAAAGCTCCTATAATTCACCCCTCCACTTT. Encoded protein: CASSPDGTQSSYNSPLHF.

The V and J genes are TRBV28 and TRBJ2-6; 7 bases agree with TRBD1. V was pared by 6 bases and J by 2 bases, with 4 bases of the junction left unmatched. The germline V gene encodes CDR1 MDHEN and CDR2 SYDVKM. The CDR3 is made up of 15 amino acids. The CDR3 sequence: CASRDTGAGANVLTF. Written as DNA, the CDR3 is TGTGCCAGCAGGGACACAGGGGCTGGGGCCAACGTCCTGACTTTC.

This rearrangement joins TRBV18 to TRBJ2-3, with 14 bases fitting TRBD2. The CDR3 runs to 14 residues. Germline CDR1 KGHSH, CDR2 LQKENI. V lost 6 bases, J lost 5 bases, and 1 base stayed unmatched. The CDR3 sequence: CASSGLAGEDTQYF. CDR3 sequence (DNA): TGTGCCAGCTCGGGACTAGCGGGGGAAGATACGCAGTATTTT.

In DNA form, the CDR3 reads TGCAGCGTTGTCCAGGGAATGGGTTTTGAGCAGTTCTTC. It codes for CSVVQGMGFEQFF. The rearrangement joins TRBV29-1 to TRBJ2-1; possibly TRBD1 for D (5 bases). The ends were cut back, 4 bases at V and 9 bases at J, with 16 bases in the middle. The CDR3 totals 13 residues. CDR1 and CDR2 (germline): SQVTM, ANQGSEA.